The rows below give T cell receptor beta chains drawn from one sample of a study of T cells in Graves' hyperthyroidism and ophthalmopathy. One entry per CDR3 protein results from TCRdb running MiXCR on the multiplex PCR reads. The data show under 600,000 distinct CDR3 sequences, roughly 15% seen once. The specimen was blood. The receptors derive from a woman between 40 and 50 years old with Graves' ophthalmopathy. Each CDR3 is given with its conserved first and last residue. The order of the fields is CDR3 DNA, CDR3 protein, V gene, D gene, clone size, J gene. D genes are given only for firm matches. The size of a clone is reported for some rows only, either as once, few or many, or as a class for expanded clones.

CDR3nt: TGCGCCAGCAGCTTTGGTCACACCACAACTGAAGCTTTCTTT
CDR3aa: CASSFGHTTTEAFF
v_gene: TRBV5-1
d_gene: NA
abundance: many
j_gene: TRBJ1-1

CDR3nt: TGTGCCACCGGGGAGGGGGTCGGTCAGCCCCAGCATTTT
CDR3aa: CATGEGVGQPQHF
v_gene: TRBV18
d_gene: NA
abundance: many
j_gene: TRBJ1-5

CDR3nt: TGTGCCAGCAGCTTAAACATTTTAGCGGGAAAGTTCTTC
CDR3aa: CASSLNILAGKFF
v_gene: TRBV11-2
d_gene: TRBD2
abundance: few
j_gene: TRBJ2-1

CDR3nt: TGTGCCACCACCCTAAACAAGGGGGGATGGAACAGGGGGAACGAGCAGTACTTC
CDR3aa: CATTLNKGGWNRGNEQYF
v_gene: TRBV24-1
d_gene: TRBD1
abundance: few
j_gene: TRBJ2-7

CDR3nt: TGTGCCAGCGCAGGGGGGCCCTACGAGCAGTACTTC
CDR3aa: CASAGGPYEQYF
v_gene: TRBV27
d_gene: NA
abundance: NA
j_gene: TRBJ2-7

CDR3nt: TGTGCCAGCAGTGGGCGGAGTCTGTATAGCAATCAGCCCCAGCATTTT
CDR3aa: CASSGRSLYSNQPQHF
v_gene: TRBV2
d_gene: NA
abundance: few
j_gene: TRBJ1-5

CDR3nt: TGCGCCAGCAGCTCGGAAGGGTCGCAGTATTTT
CDR3aa: CASSSEGSQYF
v_gene: TRBV5-1
d_gene: NA
abundance: few
j_gene: TRBJ2-3

CDR3nt: TGTGCCGGGACGGTATGGGTTACGCAGTATTTT
CDR3aa: CAGTVWVTQYF
v_gene: TRBV30
d_gene: NA
abundance: many
j_gene: TRBJ2-3

CDR3nt: TGCAGTGCCAGGGACAGGGTGTCTGAAGCTTTCTTT
CDR3aa: CSARDRVSEAFF
v_gene: TRBV20-1
d_gene: TRBD1
abundance: NA
j_gene: TRBJ1-1

CDR3nt: TGTGCCAGCAGTGAAGCAGGGAAAGGTTACGAGCAGTACTTC
CDR3aa: CASSEAGKGYEQYF
v_gene: TRBV2
d_gene: NA
abundance: many
j_gene: TRBJ2-7

CDR3nt: TGTGCCAGCAGCCTATGGACAGGAAAAGAGACCCAGTACTTC
CDR3aa: CASSLWTGKETQYF
v_gene: TRBV5-6
d_gene: TRBD1
abundance: few
j_gene: TRBJ2-5

CDR3nt: TGTGCCAGCAGCCTCGGGACCGCAAAGCAAGAGACCCAGTACTTC
CDR3aa: CASSLGTAKQETQYF
v_gene: TRBV3-1
d_gene: NA
abundance: few
j_gene: TRBJ2-5

CDR3nt: TGCGCCAGCTCTTCAGCGAGCGGGGGCCAGGGCACAGATACGCAGTATTTT
CDR3aa: CASSSASGGQGTDTQYF
v_gene: TRBV5-1
d_gene: TRBD2
abundance: NA
j_gene: TRBJ2-3

CDR3nt: TGTGCCTGGAGTCCAGGGGATCAGCCCCAGCATTTT
CDR3aa: CAWSPGDQPQHF
v_gene: TRBV30
d_gene: NA
abundance: many
j_gene: TRBJ1-5

CDR3nt: TGTGCCAGCAGTGAAGTGACTAGCGGGAGTAATGAGCAGTTCTTC
CDR3aa: CASSEVTSGSNEQFF
v_gene: TRBV2
d_gene: TRBD2
abundance: many
j_gene: TRBJ2-1

CDR3nt: TGCGCCAGCAGCCTTACGAAGAACACCGGGGAGCTGTTTTTT
CDR3aa: CASSLTKNTGELFF
v_gene: TRBV4-1
d_gene: NA
abundance: few
j_gene: TRBJ2-2

CDR3nt: TGCGCCAGCGGGATTCCTGGACAGCCTCCCTACACCTTC
CDR3aa: CASGIPGQPPYTF
v_gene: TRBV5-1
d_gene: NA
abundance: many
j_gene: TRBJ1-2

CDR3nt: TGTGCCAGCAAGCTTAGTAGCGGGAGTTCTGATACGCAGTATTTT
CDR3aa: CASKLSSGSSDTQYF
v_gene: TRBV2
d_gene: TRBD2
abundance: NA
j_gene: TRBJ2-3

CDR3nt: TGCGCCAGCAGCCAAGCAACAGGGTATGAGGGCAATCAGCCCCAGCATTTT
CDR3aa: CASSQATGYEGNQPQHF
v_gene: TRBV4-1
d_gene: NA
abundance: NA
j_gene: TRBJ1-5

CDR3nt: TGTGCCACCTCCACAGGGAACAATGAGCAGTTCTTC
CDR3aa: CATSTGNNEQFF
v_gene: TRBV6-1
d_gene: NA
abundance: many
j_gene: TRBJ2-1

CDR3nt: TGTGCCATCAGTGCGCGGGGGGCGGACACTGAAGCTTTCTTT
CDR3aa: CAISARGADTEAFF
v_gene: TRBV10-3
d_gene: NA
abundance: many
j_gene: TRBJ1-1

CDR3nt: TGTGCCACCAGCAGAGATAAGGGGTCATCTATGTACAATGAGCAGCTCTTC
CDR3aa: CATSRDKGSSMYNEQLF
v_gene: TRBV15
d_gene: NA
abundance: NA
j_gene: TRBJ2-1

CDR3nt: TGTGCCAGCAGCCAAGATTCGAGAGCCACTTACTTC
CDR3aa: CASSQDSRATYF
v_gene: TRBV3-1
d_gene: NA
abundance: many
j_gene: TRBJ2-5

CDR3nt: TGCAGTGCTAGTTTCAGCTTTCAAGAGACCCAGTACTTC
CDR3aa: CSASFSFQETQYF
v_gene: TRBV20-1
d_gene: NA
abundance: many
j_gene: TRBJ2-5

CDR3nt: TGCGCCAGCAGTTCCAGGCTAGCGTCCCAAGAGACCCAGTACTTC
CDR3aa: CASSSRLASQETQYF
v_gene: TRBV5-1
d_gene: NA
abundance: NA
j_gene: TRBJ2-5

CDR3nt: TGTGCCAGCAGACCTACACGGGGCACGTGGGAGCAGTACTTC
CDR3aa: CASRPTRGTWEQYF
v_gene: TRBV2
d_gene: NA
abundance: many
j_gene: TRBJ2-7

CDR3nt: TGTGCCAGCAGCCTTGGCGTATCTACCCCCCAAGAGACCCAGTACTTC
CDR3aa: CASSLGVSTPQETQYF
v_gene: TRBV3-1
d_gene: NA
abundance: few
j_gene: TRBJ2-5

CDR3nt: TGTGCCAGCAGTTCGCCGGGGACTAGCGGGAGAGAGGAGCAGTTCTTC
CDR3aa: CASSSPGTSGREEQFF
v_gene: TRBV27
d_gene: TRBD2
abundance: few
j_gene: TRBJ2-1

CDR3nt: TGTGCCACCAGCAGAGATCGGAGCTCTGGGGCCAACGTCCTGACTTTC
CDR3aa: CATSRDRSSGANVLTF
v_gene: TRBV15
d_gene: NA
abundance: NA
j_gene: TRBJ2-6

CDR3nt: TGTGCCAGCAGCCCACGAGCGGGGGTCTCCTACAATGAGCAGTTCTTC
CDR3aa: CASSPRAGVSYNEQFF
v_gene: TRBV7-9
d_gene: TRBD2
abundance: NA
j_gene: TRBJ2-1

CDR3nt: TGCAGCGTTATAAGTACATCTGTCACAGATACGCAGTATTTT
CDR3aa: CSVISTSVTDTQYF
v_gene: TRBV29-1
d_gene: NA
abundance: NA
j_gene: TRBJ2-3

CDR3nt: TGTGCCTGGAGTAGAGGGGGGACTAGCTACGAGCAGTACTTC
CDR3aa: CAWSRGGTSYEQYF
v_gene: TRBV30
d_gene: TRBD2
abundance: many
j_gene: TRBJ2-7

CDR3nt: TGCGCCAGCAGCTTGCCCCGTTTGATGGCGGGAGGGAGTTTTAATGAGCAGTTCTTC
CDR3aa: CASSLPRLMAGGSFNEQFF
v_gene: TRBV5-1
d_gene: TRBD2
abundance: few
j_gene: TRBJ2-1

CDR3nt: TGTGCCAGCTCGACAGGATCGAACTATGGCTACACCTTC
CDR3aa: CASSTGSNYGYTF
v_gene: TRBV27
d_gene: NA
abundance: many
j_gene: TRBJ1-2

CDR3nt: TGCAGTGCTAGACCTTGGACGGGGATGAACTTTGAGCAGTTCTTC
CDR3aa: CSARPWTGMNFEQFF
v_gene: TRBV20-1
d_gene: NA
abundance: NA
j_gene: TRBJ2-1

CDR3nt: TGTGCCAGCACCCGGGGTGGGGGGGCCTTTGTAACCGGGGAGCTGTTTTTT
CDR3aa: CASTRGGGAFVTGELFF
v_gene: TRBV11-2
d_gene: NA
abundance: few
j_gene: TRBJ2-2

CDR3nt: TGTGCCACCCGGGACAGTAGCAACACCGGGGAGCTGTTTTTT
CDR3aa: CATRDSSNTGELFF
v_gene: TRBV7-9
d_gene: TRBD1
abundance: few
j_gene: TRBJ2-2

CDR3nt: TGCAGTGCTCACCAAGACCTAGACCCTTCCTTTATAACGGAAGGCACAGATACGCAGTATTTT
CDR3aa: CSAHQDLDPSFITEGTDTQYF
v_gene: TRBV20-1
d_gene: NA
abundance: many
j_gene: TRBJ2-3

CDR3nt: TGTGCCAGCCCCAGAAGTGGGGGCAATGAGCAGTTCTTC
CDR3aa: CASPRSGGNEQFF
v_gene: TRBV2
d_gene: NA
abundance: many
j_gene: TRBJ2-1

CDR3nt: TGTGCCAGCGCCCTAGCGGGAGTCACAGATACGCAGTATTTT
CDR3aa: CASALAGVTDTQYF
v_gene: TRBV3-1
d_gene: TRBD2
abundance: NA
j_gene: TRBJ2-3

CDR3nt: TGCAGTGCTCCCCTAGCGGGGGGGCCTCAGGGTACGCAGTATTTT
CDR3aa: CSAPLAGGPQGTQYF
v_gene: TRBV20-1
d_gene: TRBD2
abundance: few
j_gene: TRBJ2-3

CDR3nt: TGTGCCACCTCCGGGACAGGGTTGAGCGGGGAGCTGTTTTTT
CDR3aa: CATSGTGLSGELFF
v_gene: TRBV2
d_gene: TRBD1
abundance: few
j_gene: TRBJ2-2

CDR3nt: TGCAGCGTTTCCCCCGGGACAGGCGACACTGAAGCTCTCTTT
CDR3aa: CSVSPGTGDTEALF
v_gene: TRBV29-1
d_gene: TRBD1
abundance: few
j_gene: TRBJ1-1

CDR3nt: TGTGCCAGCAGCTTAACGCCTTATACTAACTTTGATACGCAGTATTTT
CDR3aa: CASSLTPYTNFDTQYF
v_gene: TRBV7-3
d_gene: NA
abundance: few
j_gene: TRBJ2-3

CDR3nt: TGTGCCAGCAGTGCAAACAGGGGGTTAGATACGCAGTATTTT
CDR3aa: CASSANRGLDTQYF
v_gene: TRBV2
d_gene: TRBD1
abundance: many
j_gene: TRBJ2-3

CDR3nt: TGCAGTGCTAGTGGACTTCTCACAGATACGCAGTATTTT
CDR3aa: CSASGLLTDTQYF
v_gene: TRBV20-1
d_gene: NA
abundance: many
j_gene: TRBJ2-3

CDR3nt: TGTGCCAGCAGCTACCAAACAGGGCCCTACGAGCAGTACTTC
CDR3aa: CASSYQTGPYEQYF
v_gene: TRBV7-2
d_gene: NA
abundance: many
j_gene: TRBJ2-7

CDR3nt: TGTGCCACCAGTCACCCGGGACTGAGCTCCTACAATGAGCAGTTCTTC
CDR3aa: CATSHPGLSSYNEQFF
v_gene: TRBV24-1
d_gene: NA
abundance: NA
j_gene: TRBJ2-1

CDR3nt: TGTGCCAGCAGCTCCGGGACAGGGGGCTGGGATGAGCAGTTCTTC
CDR3aa: CASSSGTGGWDEQFF
v_gene: TRBV7-2
d_gene: TRBD1
abundance: many
j_gene: TRBJ2-1

CDR3nt: TGTGCCAGCAGTTACTCGATCAGGGGAGGCACAGATACGCAGTATTTT
CDR3aa: CASSYSIRGGTDTQYF
v_gene: TRBV6-5
d_gene: NA
abundance: NA
j_gene: TRBJ2-3

CDR3nt: TGTGCCAGCAGTTACTCGAGTGGCTCAGGGGTGAAAGGCTACACCTTC
CDR3aa: CASSYSSGSGVKGYTF
v_gene: TRBV6-2/TRBV6-3
d_gene: NA
abundance: few
j_gene: TRBJ1-2

CDR3nt: TGCGCCAGCAGCCCCCTGACGGCAGGGGGGCACGAGCAGTACTTC
CDR3aa: CASSPLTAGGHEQYF
v_gene: TRBV4-1
d_gene: NA
abundance: NA
j_gene: TRBJ2-7

CDR3nt: TGTGCCAGCAGCTTAATTCTAAGTAACACCGGGGAGCTGTTTTTT
CDR3aa: CASSLILSNTGELFF
v_gene: TRBV11-1
d_gene: NA
abundance: many
j_gene: TRBJ2-2